A selection of T cell receptor beta chains follows, all from one sample in a study of T cells after yellow fever vaccination. TCRdb independently ran MiXCR on the 5' RACE reads; one entry per CDR3 protein. The sample yields 150,000 to 200,000 distinct CDR3 sequences, 6.5% to 8.5% seen once. Sample: CD4+ T cells sorted from PBMCs, taken about 5 days after the first yellow fever vaccination. Every receptor here comes from a man between 18 and 29 years old who received the YFV17D yellow fever vaccine. CDR3s include the opening cysteine and the closing phenylalanine or tryptophan. The D gene is left open where the match is weak. The listing skips clone size in some rows; elsewhere it reads once, few, many or a size class.

clone size	V gene	J gene	D gene	CDR3 protein	CDR3 DNA
few	TRBV4-1	TRBJ1-2	TRBD1	CASSRAGGQMGDYGYTF	TGCGCCAGCAGCCGAGCAGGGGGCCAGATGGGAGACTACGGCTACACCTTC
many	TRBV5-5	TRBJ1-2	TRBD1	CASSMRLPGQGGYTF	TGTGCCAGCAGCATGAGGCTTCCGGGACAGGGTGGCTACACCTTC
-	TRBV11-2	TRBJ2-3	-	CASSFVGLTDTQYF	TGTGCCAGCAGCTTTGTGGGGCTCACAGATACGCAGTATTTT
many	TRBV7-2	TRBJ2-3	TRBD2	CASSPTSGGVTDTQYF	TGTGCCAGCAGCCCTACTAGCGGCGGGGTCACAGATACGCAGTATTTT
many	TRBV5-1	TRBJ1-2	TRBD1	CATRGITGEDGYTF	TGCGCCACCAGGGGAATAACAGGGGAGGATGGCTACACCTTC
many	TRBV9	TRBJ1-4	-	CASSARHGGATNEKLFF	TGTGCCAGCAGCGCCCGACATGGAGGAGCAACTAATGAAAAACTGTTTTTT
many	TRBV20-1	TRBJ2-1	TRBD2	CSAPTSEGPNEQFF	TGCAGTGCGCCGACTAGCGAAGGACCCAATGAGCAGTTCTTC
many	TRBV7-8	TRBJ1-2	-	CASSLEGRNYGYTF	TGTGCCAGCAGCTTAGAGGGCAGGAACTATGGCTACACCTTC
-	TRBV5-4	TRBJ2-1	TRBD2	CASSWGGGSYNEQFF	TGTGCCAGCAGCTGGGGCGGGGGGTCCTACAATGAGCAGTTCTTC
many	TRBV20-1	TRBJ1-1	-	CSAFLPNTEAFF	TGCAGTGCTTTCTTGCCGAACACTGAAGCTTTCTTT
-	TRBV12-3/TRBV12-4	TRBJ1-2	-	CASSLRQFSNYGYTF	TGTGCCAGCAGTTTACGGCAGTTCTCAAACTATGGCTACACCTTC
many	TRBV4-3	TRBJ1-6	TRBD1	CASSQTQGEYNSPLHF	TGCGCCAGCAGCCAAACACAGGGGGAATATAATTCACCCCTCCACTTT
-	TRBV7-9	TRBJ1-1	-	CASSLDSGLNTEAFF	TGTGCCAGCAGCTTAGACTCAGGGCTGAACACTGAAGCTTTCTTT
many	TRBV7-2	TRBJ1-4	-	CASSFQGSNEKLFF	TGTGCCAGCAGCTTTCAAGGATCAAATGAAAAACTGTTTTTT
many	TRBV6-6	TRBJ1-5	-	CASSYEDQPQHF	TGTGCCAGCAGTTACGAGGATCAGCCCCAGCATTTT
many	TRBV12-3/TRBV12-4	TRBJ2-5	-	CASSWREETQYF	TGTGCCAGCAGTTGGAGGGAAGAGACCCAGTACTTC
-	TRBV20-1	TRBJ1-5	-	CSARDRVHRVGQPQHF	TGCAGTGCTAGAGATAGGGTTCACAGGGTGGGTCAGCCCCAGCATTTT
many	TRBV7-2	TRBJ2-7	-	CASSPGAYEQYF	TGTGCCAGCAGCCCCGGGGCATACGAGCAGTACTTC
many	TRBV5-1	TRBJ2-3	-	CASSSRLGNTDTQYF	TGCGCCAGCAGCTCCCGGTTGGGGAACACAGATACGCAGTATTTT
many	TRBV19	TRBJ2-2	-	CASSVLGAGELFF	TGTGCCAGTAGCGTATTGGGGGCCGGGGAGCTGTTTTTT
many	TRBV5-6	TRBJ2-3	-	CASSLYLTGTDTQYF	TGTGCCAGCAGCTTGTATTTGACCGGCACAGATACGCAGTATTTT
-	TRBV4-2	TRBJ1-2	-	CASSHEGGGYGYTF	TGTGCCAGCAGCCATGAAGGGGGGGGCTATGGCTACACCTTC
many	TRBV7-9	TRBJ1-1	-	CASSPWGQDTEAFF	TGTGCCAGCAGCCCCTGGGGACAAGACACTGAAGCTTTCTTT
many	TRBV7-9	TRBJ2-1	-	CASSLGTEGHEQFF	TGTGCCAGCAGCTTAGGGACGGAGGGCCATGAGCAGTTCTTC
many	TRBV7-2	TRBJ2-1	TRBD2	CASRKAGGSEQFF	TGTGCCAGCAGGAAAGCGGGGGGCTCAGAGCAGTTCTTC
once	TRBV6-2/TRBV6-3	TRBJ1-1	-	CASEGHQNTEAFF	TGTGCCAGCGAGGGGCACCAGAACACTGAAGCTTTCTTT
many	TRBV2	TRBJ2-1	TRBD2	CASRGAGGDEQFF	TGTGCCAGCCGCGGAGCGGGAGGCGATGAGCAGTTCTTC
-	TRBV7-9	TRBJ2-5	TRBD1	CASILRTGGKETQYF	TGTGCCAGCATCCTTCGGACAGGGGGTAAAGAGACCCAGTACTTC
-	TRBV12-3/TRBV12-4	TRBJ2-2	-	CASSLQEGTGELFF	TGTGCCAGCAGTTTGCAGGAGGGCACCGGGGAGCTGTTTTTT
many	TRBV6-4	TRBJ2-2	-	CASIDQGNTGELFF	TGTGCCAGCATTGATCAAGGGAACACCGGGGAGCTGTTTTTT
many	TRBV4-3	TRBJ2-5	TRBD2	CASSQESSGVQWTQYF	TGCGCCAGCAGCCAAGAGTCTAGCGGGGTGCAATGGACCCAGTACTTC
many	TRBV7-2	TRBJ2-3	-	CASSLLSYTQYF	TGTGCCAGCAGCTTATTAAGTTATACGCAGTATTTT
few	TRBV7-3	TRBJ2-5	-	CASSFGAGPQETQYF	TGTGCCAGCAGCTTCGGAGCCGGCCCCCAAGAGACCCAGTACTTC
few	TRBV3-1	TRBJ1-1	-	CASSQETAYTEAFF	TGTGCCAGCAGCCAAGAGACAGCTTATACTGAAGCTTTCTTT
many	TRBV3-1	TRBJ2-1	TRBD2	CASSQIAGGPNEQFF	TGTGCCAGCAGCCAAATAGCGGGGGGGCCCAATGAGCAGTTCTTC
-	TRBV18	TRBJ1-5	-	CASSQARGNQPQHF	TGTGCCAGCTCACAGGCGCGGGGTAATCAGCCCCAGCATTTT
many	TRBV5-6	TRBJ2-3	-	CASTIGGGAADTQYF	TGTGCCAGCACCATAGGGGGCGGGGCCGCAGATACGCAGTATTTT
many	TRBV4-3	TRBJ2-3	TRBD1	CASSPRQGTDTQYF	TGCGCCAGCAGCCCAAGACAGGGGACAGATACGCAGTATTTT
few	TRBV10-3	TRBJ2-6	-	CAISDLGEAGANVLTF	TGTGCCATCAGTGATCTAGGGGAAGCTGGGGCCAACGTCCTGACTTTC
many	TRBV7-9	TRBJ2-5	TRBD2	CASSRRGLGETQYF	TGTGCCAGCAGCCGTAGAGGACTAGGGGAGACCCAGTACTTC
-	TRBV7-3	TRBJ2-5	-	CASSLTARGETQYF	TGTGCCAGCAGCTTGACAGCCCGAGGGGAGACCCAGTACTTC